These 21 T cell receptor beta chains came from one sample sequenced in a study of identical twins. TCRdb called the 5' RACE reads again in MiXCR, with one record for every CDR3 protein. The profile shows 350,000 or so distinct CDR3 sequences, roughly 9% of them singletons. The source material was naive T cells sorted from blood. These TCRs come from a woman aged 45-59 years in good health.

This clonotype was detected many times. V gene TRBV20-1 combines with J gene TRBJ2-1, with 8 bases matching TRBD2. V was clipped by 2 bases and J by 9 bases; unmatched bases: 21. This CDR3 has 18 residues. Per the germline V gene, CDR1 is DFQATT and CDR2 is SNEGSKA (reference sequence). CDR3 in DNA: TGCAGTGCTAGACCCGGGGGGGGAGGGCCCCACCCGGGGAGTGAGCAGTTCTTC. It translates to CSARPGGGGPHPGSEQFF.

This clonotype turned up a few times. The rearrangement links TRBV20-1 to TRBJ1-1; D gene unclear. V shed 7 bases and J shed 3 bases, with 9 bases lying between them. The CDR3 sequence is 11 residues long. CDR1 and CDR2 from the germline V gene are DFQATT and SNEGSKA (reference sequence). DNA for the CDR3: TGCAGTGGGCGTGAGGACACTGAAGCTTTCTTT. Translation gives CSGREDTEAFF.

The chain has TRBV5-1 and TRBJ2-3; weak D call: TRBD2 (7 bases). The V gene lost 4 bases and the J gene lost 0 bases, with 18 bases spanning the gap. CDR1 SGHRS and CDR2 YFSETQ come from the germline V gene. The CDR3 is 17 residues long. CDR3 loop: CASSQGAGASSTDTQYF. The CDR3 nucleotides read TGCGCCAGCAGCCAAGGCGCGGGGGCCTCTAGCACAGATACGCAGTATTTT.

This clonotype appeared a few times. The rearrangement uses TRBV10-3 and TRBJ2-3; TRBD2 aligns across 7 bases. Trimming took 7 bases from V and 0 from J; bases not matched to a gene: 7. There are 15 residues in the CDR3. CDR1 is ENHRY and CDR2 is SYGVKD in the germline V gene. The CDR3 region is CAITPTGGSTDTQYF. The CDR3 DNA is TGTGCCATCACTCCTACCGGGGGGAGCACAGATACGCAGTATTTT.

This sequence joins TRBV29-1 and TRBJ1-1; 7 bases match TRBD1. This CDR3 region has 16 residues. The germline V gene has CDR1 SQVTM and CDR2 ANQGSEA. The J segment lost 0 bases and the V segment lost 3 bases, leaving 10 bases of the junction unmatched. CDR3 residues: CSVEIIGGWVNTEAFF. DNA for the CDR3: TGCAGCGTTGAGATAATAGGGGGCTGGGTGAACACTGAAGCTTTCTTT.

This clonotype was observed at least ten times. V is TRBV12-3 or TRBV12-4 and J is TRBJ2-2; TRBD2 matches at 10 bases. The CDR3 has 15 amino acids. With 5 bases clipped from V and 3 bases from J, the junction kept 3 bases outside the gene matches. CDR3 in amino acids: CASSPSGRDTGELFF. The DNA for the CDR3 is TGTGCCAGCAGTCCCAGCGGGAGGGACACCGGGGAGCTGTTTTTT.

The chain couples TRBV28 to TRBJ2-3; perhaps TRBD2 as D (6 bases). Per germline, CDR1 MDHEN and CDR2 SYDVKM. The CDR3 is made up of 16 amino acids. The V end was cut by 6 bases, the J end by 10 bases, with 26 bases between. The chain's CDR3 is CASRNRNRDFLRAQYF. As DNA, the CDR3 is TGTGCCAGCAGAAACCGAAACCGGGACTTCCTTAGGGCGCAGTATTTT.

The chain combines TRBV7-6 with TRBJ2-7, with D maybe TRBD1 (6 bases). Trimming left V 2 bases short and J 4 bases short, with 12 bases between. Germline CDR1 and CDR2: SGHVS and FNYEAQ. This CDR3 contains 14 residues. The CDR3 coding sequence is TGTGCCAGCAGCTTAAGGGGACACAGTTACGAGCAGTACTTC. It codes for CASSLRGHSYEQYF.

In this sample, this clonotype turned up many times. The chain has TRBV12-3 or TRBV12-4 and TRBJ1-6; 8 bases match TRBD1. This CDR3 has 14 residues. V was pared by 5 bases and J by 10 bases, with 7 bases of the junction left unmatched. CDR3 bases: TGTGCCAGCAGTACCGGACAGGGACGGTCACCCCTCCACTTT. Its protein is CASSTGQGRSPLHF.

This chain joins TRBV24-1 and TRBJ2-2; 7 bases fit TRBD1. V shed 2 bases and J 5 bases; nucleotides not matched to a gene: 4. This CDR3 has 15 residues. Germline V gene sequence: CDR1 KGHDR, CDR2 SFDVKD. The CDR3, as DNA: TGTGCCACCAGTGATTCCGGCAGGGGGACCGGGGAGCTGTTTTTT. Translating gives CATSDSGRGTGELFF.

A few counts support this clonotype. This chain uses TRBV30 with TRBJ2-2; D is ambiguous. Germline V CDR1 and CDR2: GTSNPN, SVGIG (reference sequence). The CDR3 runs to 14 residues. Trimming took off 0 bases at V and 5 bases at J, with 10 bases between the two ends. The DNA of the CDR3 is TGTGCCTGGAGTGTACTTGTCGATACCGGGGAGCTGTTTTTT. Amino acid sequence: CAWSVLVDTGELFF.

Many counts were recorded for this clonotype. The CDR3 coding sequence is TGTGCCACCAGCAGAGATTCGAGCACAGATACGCAGTATTTT. Its translation: CATSRDSSTDTQYF. This chain connects TRBV15 to TRBJ2-3; D is unresolved. Per the germline V gene, CDR1 is LNHNV and CDR2 is YYDKDF (reference sequence). V shed 0 bases and J shed 0 bases, with 4 bases lying between them. The CDR3 length is 14 residues.

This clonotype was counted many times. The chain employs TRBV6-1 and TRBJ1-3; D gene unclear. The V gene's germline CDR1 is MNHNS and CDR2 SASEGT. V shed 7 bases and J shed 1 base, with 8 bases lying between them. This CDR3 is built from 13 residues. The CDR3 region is CASMILSGNTIYF. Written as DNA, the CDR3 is TGTGCCAGCATGATCCTATCTGGAAACACCATATATTTT.

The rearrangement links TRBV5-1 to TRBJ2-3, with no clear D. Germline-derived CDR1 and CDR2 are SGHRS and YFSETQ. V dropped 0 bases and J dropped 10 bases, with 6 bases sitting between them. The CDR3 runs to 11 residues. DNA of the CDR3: TGCGCCAGCAGCTTGGGTTCATCGCAGTATTTT. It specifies CASSLGSSQYF. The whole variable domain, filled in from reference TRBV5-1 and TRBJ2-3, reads KAGVTQTPRYLIKTRGQQVTLSCSPISGHRSVSWYQQTPGQGLQFLFEYFSETQRNKGNFPGRFSGRQFSNSRSEMNVSTLELGDSALYLCASSLGSSQYFGPGTRLTVL.

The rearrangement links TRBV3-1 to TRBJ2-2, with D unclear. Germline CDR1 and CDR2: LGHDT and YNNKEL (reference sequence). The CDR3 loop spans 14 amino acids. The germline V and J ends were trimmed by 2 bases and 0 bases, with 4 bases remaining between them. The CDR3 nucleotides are TGTGCCAGCAGCCAAAACACGAACACCGGGGAGCTGTTTTTT. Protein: CASSQNTNTGELFF.

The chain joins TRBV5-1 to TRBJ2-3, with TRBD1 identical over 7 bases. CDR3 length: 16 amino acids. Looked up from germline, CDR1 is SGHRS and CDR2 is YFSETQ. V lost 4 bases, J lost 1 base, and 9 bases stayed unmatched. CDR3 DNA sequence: TGCGCCAGCAGCCCCGGACAGGCAAGAGGCACAGATACGCAGTATTTT. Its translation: CASSPGQARGTDTQYF.

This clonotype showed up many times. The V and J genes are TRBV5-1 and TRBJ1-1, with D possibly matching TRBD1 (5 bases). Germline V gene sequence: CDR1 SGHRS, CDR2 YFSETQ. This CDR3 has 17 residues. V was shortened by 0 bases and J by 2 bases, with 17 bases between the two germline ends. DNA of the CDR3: TGCGCCAGCAGCTTGGCAATTGGGGGGGTCATCAACACTGAAGCTTTCTTT. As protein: CASSLAIGGVINTEAFF.

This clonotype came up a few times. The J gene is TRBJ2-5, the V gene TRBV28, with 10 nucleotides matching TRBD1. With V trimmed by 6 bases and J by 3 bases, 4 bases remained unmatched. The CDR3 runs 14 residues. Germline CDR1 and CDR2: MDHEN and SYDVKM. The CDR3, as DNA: TGTGCCAGCAGGAAGACAGGGGGCGAAGAGACCCAGTACTTC. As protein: CASRKTGGEETQYF.

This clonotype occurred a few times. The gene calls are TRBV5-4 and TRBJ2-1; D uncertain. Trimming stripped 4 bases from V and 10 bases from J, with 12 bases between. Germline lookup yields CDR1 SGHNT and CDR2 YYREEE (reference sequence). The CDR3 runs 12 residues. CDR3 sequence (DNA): TGTGCCAGCAGCCACCAATTCGCCGAGCAGTTCTTC. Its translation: CASSHQFAEQFF.

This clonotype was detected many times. CDR3 residues: CASTGVKETQYF. The DNA for the CDR3 is TGTGCCAGCACCGGAGTCAAAGAGACCCAGTACTTC. The chain combines TRBV7-8 with TRBJ2-5; D ambiguous. The CDR3 extends over 12 amino acids. V was shortened by 7 bases and J by 3 bases, with 9 bases between the two germline ends. Per germline, CDR1 SGHVS and CDR2 FQNEAQ.

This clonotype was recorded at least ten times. The CDR3 loop reads CASSYRLAGGNEQYF. CDR3 sequence (DNA): TGTGCCAGCAGCTACAGACTAGCGGGAGGGAACGAGCAGTACTTC. The V gene is TRBV7-3, the J gene TRBJ2-7, with 14 bases that match TRBD2. Germline V gene sequence: CDR1 SGHTA, CDR2 FQGTGA. V lost 4 bases and J lost 5; bases outside the gene matches: 4. CDR3 size: 15 residues. Combining the CDR3 with reference TRBV7-3 and TRBJ2-7 gives the whole variable domain GAGVSQTPSNKVTEKGKYVELRCDPISGHTALYWYRQSLGQGPEFLIYFQGTGAADDSGLPNDRFFAVRPEGSVSTLKIQRTERGDSAVYLCASSYRLAGGNEQYFGPGTRLTVT.